This is a list of T cell receptor beta chains from one sample in a study of identical twins. TCRdb re-called the 5' RACE reads through MiXCR, storing one row per CDR3 protein. The sample consists of approximately 490,000 distinct CDR3 sequences, 20% to 25% of them appearing once. The same data also contributed to another study, on yellow fever vaccine responses in identical twins.

The material sequenced was CD4+ T cells sorted from blood. Every receptor here comes from a woman in her late teens or twenties in good health. Both conserved end residues are part of each CDR3. A D gene is named only where the DNA matches it firmly. Rows may omit the clone size; those that give it use once, few, many or a size class.

d_gene | j_gene | abundance | v_gene | CDR3nt | CDR3aa
NA | TRBJ2-3 | few | TRBV28 | TGTGCCAGCAGTTTCCCCGCTAGCACAGATACGCAGTATTTT | CASSFPASTDTQYF
NA | TRBJ2-2 | few | TRBV20-1 | TGCAGTGCTAGAGAGGGGTACACCGGGGAGCTGTTTTTT | CSAREGYTGELFF
NA | TRBJ2-3 | few | TRBV20-1 | TGCAGTGCTAGGTCTCCCAGGGTGAGCACAGATACGCAGTATTTT | CSARSPRVSTDTQYF
NA | TRBJ2-4 | NA | TRBV27 | TGTGCCAGCAGCCCTGGACTGAAGGAACTAGCCAAAAACATTCAGTACTTC | CASSPGLKELAKNIQYF
TRBD2 | TRBJ2-5 | few | TRBV11-2 | TGTGCCAGCAGCGCTAAAGCGGGGTTCCCAAGAGAGACCCAGTACTTC | CASSAKAGFPRETQYF
TRBD1 | TRBJ2-7 | NA | TRBV6-2/TRBV6-3 | TGTGCCAGCAGAAAGACAGGGAGCTCCTACGAGCAGTACTTC | CASRKTGSSYEQYF
NA | TRBJ1-2 | NA | TRBV20-1 | TGCAGTGCTACTGTTTCGGTCGACTACACCTTC | CSATVSVDYTF
NA | TRBJ2-2 | NA | TRBV20-1 | TGCAGTGCTCGGGGATCGACAGCTTCGGGCACCGGGGAGCTGTTTTTT | CSARGSTASGTGELFF
NA | TRBJ2-5 | few | TRBV14 | TGTGCCAGCAGCCAATTTCGCGAAAACCAAGAGACCCAGTACTTC | CASSQFRENQETQYF
NA | TRBJ1-5 | many | TRBV5-1 | TGCGCCAGCAGCTTGTCAGGGTTCCCTAATCAGCCCCAGCATTTT | CASSLSGFPNQPQHF
NA | TRBJ1-5 | NA | TRBV19 | TGTGCCAGTAGACCTAACCGGGACAATCAGCCCCAGCATTTT | CASRPNRDNQPQHF
TRBD1 | TRBJ2-2 | few | TRBV6-1 | TGTGCCAGCAGCTCCGACAGGGTTTTATCCGGGGAGCTGTTTTTT | CASSSDRVLSGELFF
TRBD2 | TRBJ2-3 | NA | TRBV2 | TGTGCCAGCCTAACGGGGACTAGCGGGAGACCAGATACGCAGTATTTT | CASLTGTSGRPDTQYF
NA | TRBJ1-2 | NA | TRBV6-1 | TGTGCCAGCAGTGTATCCTTGACAGCTAACTATGGCTACACCTTC | CASSVSLTANYGYTF
NA | TRBJ2-3 | NA | TRBV12-3/TRBV12-4 | TGTGCCAGCACCATGAGGGACCCTAGCACAGATACGCAGTATTTT | CASTMRDPSTDTQYF
NA | TRBJ2-3 | few | TRBV7-8 | TGTGCCAGCAGCTTAGACAGGGTCAACACAGATACGCAGTATTTT | CASSLDRVNTDTQYF